The TCR beta chain under discussion was sequenced for a study of blood T cell repertoires in COVID-19. Study summary: The cDNA or gDNA used as material had been derived from T cells, B-cell-depleted T cells, or PBMCs.

Here immunoSEQ multiplex PCR was the method, and the copy in TCRdb shows in-frame clones only, minus some. The table has approximately 240,000 clones, around 81% seen once. Trimming cost V 0 bases and J 12 bases; bases outside gene matches: 7. The germline gives CDR1 SGHNT, CDR2 YYREEE (reference sequence). This CDR3 comprises 15 residues. The receptor comes from a woman between 55 and 75 years old with active or convalescent COVID-19. V gene TRBV5-4 combines with J gene TRBJ2-1; TRBD2 matches at 12 bases. The material sequenced was peripheral blood. CDR3 in amino acids: CASSLASSGGAGQFF. DNA of the CDR3: TGTGCCAGCAGCTTGGCCTCTAGCGGGGGGGCCGGGCAGTTCTTC.